The text below deals with one TCR beta chain. The table came from immunoSEQ multiplex PCR; TCRdb's copy has only in-frame clones and leaves some out. The sample holds around 330,000 clones; approximately 90% are singletons and the top ten take around 4%. This entry comes from a study of blood T cell repertoires in COVID-19. The source of this sequence is a woman aged 50 to 60 with active or convalescent COVID-19. The source material was peripheral blood.

The CDR3 here is CASSLRGSIIQYF. The CDR3 DNA reads TGTGCCAGCAGCTTAAGAGGGTCCATCATTCAGTACTTC. The chain couples TRBV7-2 to TRBJ2-4, with D maybe TRBD2 (5 bases). The CDR3 length is 13 residues. CDR1 SGHTA and CDR2 FQGNSA come from the germline V gene. Between the trimmed V and J ends, which lost 2 bases and 9 bases, there was a span of 11 bases.